The T cell receptor (beta chain) described here comes from a study of CD8+ T cells in alopecia areata. As for the study in general: Tofacitinib administration to treated patients was oral, at 5 to 10 mg twice daily. Overall study results and limits: Scalp clonality, together with expanded CD8+ clones among the top 100, fell significantly with tofacitinib. Clonality exceeded that of normal scalp in lesional scalp, most notably in alopecia totalis/universalis.

The sequencing template was cDNA reverse transcribed from extracted RNA. Assay used: immunoSEQ multiplex PCR; TCRdb lists only in-frame clones, some missing. The sample yields around 100,000 clones, 56% seen once. The treatment denotes: oral pan-JAK inhibitor, 5-10 mg twice daily. In the case of this clone: Its antigen remains unidentified.

V was clipped by 5 bases and J by 3 bases, with 9 bases between them. The germline V gene has CDR1 SEHNR and CDR2 FQNEAQ (reference sequence). This CDR3 has 13 amino acids. The sample was CD4+ T cells sorted from blood, taken at week 24, from a patient treated with tofacitinib. The V call is TRBV7-9, the J call TRBJ2-3; tentatively, D is TRBD2 (6 bases). The receptor was isolated from a human donor with alopecia areata. CDR3 loop: CASSIGTTDTQYF. The CDR3 nucleotides read TGTGCCAGCAGCATTGGGACTACAGATACGCAGTATTTT.